This record concerns one TCR beta chain sequence. Original handling: Estimated nucleated cell counts came from reference gene primer amplification. This table comes from immunoSEQ multiplex PCR, and its TCRdb copy is limited to in-frame clones, with some not included. That table gives V, J and clone size, and the DNA gave D and trimming. The table includes more than 110,000 clones, more than 75% detected once. This record comes from a study of blood T cell repertoires in COVID-19. For the study at large: Sites in the United States, Italy and Spain provided acute and convalescent COVID-19 samples.

Germline loops: CDR1 MDHEN, CDR2 SYDVKM. V shed 3 bases and J 2 bases; nucleotides not matched to a gene: 5. CDR3 length: 16 residues. Material: peripheral blood. The clonotype was recovered from a human donor in a cohort sampled during active COVID-19. The chain is built from TRBV28 and TRBJ2-2; TRBD2 aligns across 8 bases. Written as DNA, the CDR3 is TGTGCCAGCAGTTTCGGTAGCGGGGCTAACACCGGGGAGCTGTTTTTT. Protein sequence: CASSFGSGANTGELFF.